This T cell receptor (beta chain) is from a study of long-term antiretroviral therapy in people with HIV. Study results and caveats: Before ART, certain clones expanded, and these dominated the repertoire at all time points.

This CDR3 comprises 17 residues. V was trimmed by 5 bases and J by 2 bases, leaving 22 bases between them. CDR1 is MDHEN, CDR2 SYDVKM, per germline. This clone was seen only once. The target antigen is unknown. The libraries were made with immunoSEQ v3.0 at survey level. Clones were sequenced by immunoSEQ multiplex PCR, and TCRdb holds only the in-frame ones, with some missing. The sample holds about 12,000 clones, about three quarters seen once. This sequence originates from a man between 40 and 49 years old with HIV. Sequenced here: unsorted PBMCs, sampled roughly 3.4 years before starting antiretroviral therapy. The chain carries TRBV28 and TRBJ2-7; D possibly corresponds to TRBD1 (6 bases). The CDR3 nucleotides read TGTGCCAGCAGTAATCGGCCTAGGGGGTCTCCCACCTACGAGCAGTACTTC. Translated, it gives CASSNRPRGSPTYEQYF.